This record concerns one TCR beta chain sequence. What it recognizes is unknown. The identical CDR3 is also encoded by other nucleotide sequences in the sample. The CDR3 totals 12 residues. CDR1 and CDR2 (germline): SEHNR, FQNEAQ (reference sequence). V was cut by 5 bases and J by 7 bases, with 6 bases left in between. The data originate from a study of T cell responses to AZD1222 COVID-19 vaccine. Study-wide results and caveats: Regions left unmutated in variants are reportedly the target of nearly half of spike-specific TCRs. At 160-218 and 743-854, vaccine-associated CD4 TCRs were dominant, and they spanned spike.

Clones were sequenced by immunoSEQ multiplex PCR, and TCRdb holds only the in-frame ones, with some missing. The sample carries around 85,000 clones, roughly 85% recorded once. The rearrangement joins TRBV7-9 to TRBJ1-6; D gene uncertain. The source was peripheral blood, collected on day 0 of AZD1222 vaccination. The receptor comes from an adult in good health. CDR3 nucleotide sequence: TGTGCCAGCAGCCTGAACAATTCACCCCTCCACTTT. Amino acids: CASSLNNSPLHF.